This passage covers 9 T cell receptor beta chains from one sample sequenced in a study of OX40 agonist ivuxolimab in advanced cancers. Some clones are missing from TCRdb's copy, which holds only in-frame ones; the method was immunoSEQ multiplex PCR. The repertoire holds tens of thousands of clones, with around 91% as singletons. Material: CD4+ or CD8+ T cells sorted from blood, obtained in a trial of the OX40 agonist ivuxolimab. The source of these receptors is an adult with an advanced solid tumor such as melanoma, head and neck, liver or kidney cancer.

The CDR3 coding sequence is TGTGCCAGCAGTGAATCGGGGGGGGAGCTGTTTTTT. It codes for CASSESGGELFF. V is TRBV2 and J is TRBJ2-2, with a weak D call TRBD2 (5 bases). Germline V lookup: CDR1 SNHLY, CDR2 FYNNEI. The length of the CDR3 is 12 residues. The ends were cut back, 2 bases at V and 8 bases at J, with 6 bases in the middle.

This chain joins TRBV5-1 and TRBJ2-5; D perhaps matches TRBD2 (5 bases). This CDR3 is built from 14 residues. The V end was cut by 0 bases, the J end by 5 bases, with 11 bases between. Germline-derived CDR1 and CDR2 are SGHRS and YFSETQ. CDR3: CASSLGGLVETQYF. Here the CDR3 DNA reads TGCGCCAGCAGCTTGGGCGGACTTGTTGAGACCCAGTACTTC.

The sample holds one count of this clone. The chain carries TRBV2 and TRBJ2-7; 8 positions match TRBD1. Looked up from germline, CDR1 is SNHLY and CDR2 is FYNNEI. The CDR3 extends over 15 amino acids. With V trimmed by 5 bases and J by 7 bases, 13 bases remained unmatched. DNA for the CDR3: TGTGCCAGCAGTAGCCAACAGGGGGGTGTAGGGGAGCAGTACTTC. Its translation is CASSSQQGGVGEQYF. Based on the CDR3 plus reference TRBV2 and TRBJ2-7, the full variable domain is EPEVTQTPSHQVTQMGQEVILRCVPISNHLYFYWYRQILGQKVEFLVSFYNNEISEKSEIFDDQFSVERPDGSNFTLKIRSTKLEDSAMYFCASSSQQGGVGEQYFGPGTRLTVT.

The rearrangement joins TRBV7-2 to TRBJ2-7; 11 nucleotides agree with TRBD1. The CDR3 is 15 residues long. CDR1 and CDR2 from the germline V gene are SGHTA and FQGNSA. V shed 3 bases, J shed 0 bases, and the junction held 1 base outside the gene matches. In DNA form, the CDR3 reads TGTGCCAGCAGCTTTGGGACAGGGGGCTCCTACGAGCAGTACTTC. The encoded protein is CASSFGTGGSYEQYF.

The chain employs TRBV2 and TRBJ2-1; TRBD1 matches 8 bases. The V gene's germline CDR1 is SNHLY and CDR2 FYNNEI. V gave up 8 bases and J gave up 12 bases; unmatched junction bases: 15. CDR3 length equals 14 residues. The CDR3 loop is CASARTGSPQGQFF. The CDR3 nucleotides read TGTGCCAGCGCTCGGACAGGGTCCCCTCAGGGGCAGTTCTTC.

This rearrangement joins TRBV18 to TRBJ1-1; D is uncertain. The V gene lost 3 bases and the J gene lost 3 bases, with 14 bases spanning the gap. Germline V gene lookup returns CDR1 KGHSH and CDR2 LQKENI. CDR3 length equals 15 residues. In DNA, the CDR3 is TGTGCCAGCTCACCGGGATACCGGGGTGACACTGAAGCTTTCTTT. Translation: CASSPGYRGDTEAFF.

The rearrangement uses TRBV4-2 and TRBJ2-2; unclear D gene. The length of the CDR3 is 14 residues. Looked up from germline, CDR1 is LGHNA and CDR2 is YNFKEQ. V was cut by 0 bases and J by 2 bases, with 4 bases left in between. The CDR3 here is CASSQDLNTGELFF. CDR3 nucleotide sequence: TGTGCCAGCAGCCAAGATCTTAACACCGGGGAGCTGTTTTTT.

This rearrangement joins TRBV5-1 to TRBJ1-4, with D maybe TRBD1 (5 bases). Trimming took 4 bases from V and 3 from J, leaving 13 bases between them. Germline V gene sequence: CDR1 SGHRS, CDR2 YFSETQ. The CDR3 has 15 amino acids. This chain's CDR3 is CASSAGGMANEKLFF. The CDR3 coding sequence is TGCGCCAGCAGCGCGGGGGGGATGGCTAATGAAAAACTGTTTTTT.

This chain joins TRBV19 and TRBJ1-1; D is unresolved. CDR1 and CDR2 (germline): LNHDA, SQIVND (reference sequence). Trimming took 3 bases from V and 6 from J, leaving 14 bases between them. CDR3 size: 14 residues. CDR3 in DNA: TGTGCCAGTAGTATCGCCGGGAACCAAGCTGAAGCTTTCTTT. Its translation is CASSIAGNQAEAFF. The full variable domain, in which reference TRBV19 and TRBJ1-1 provide the parts outside the CDR3, is DGGITQSPKYLFRKEGQNVTLSCEQNLNHDAMYWYRQDPGQGLRLIYYSQIVNDFQKGDIAEGYSVSREKKESFPLTVTSAQKNPTAFYLCASSIAGNQAEAFFGQGTRLTVV.